These 7 T cell receptor beta chains were all obtained from the same sample, sequenced in a study of T cell repertoires in cytomegalovirus infection. A single record per CDR3 protein comes from TCRdb applying MiXCR to the reads. The sample lists about 890,000 distinct CDR3 sequences, around 30% occurring once. No antigens are known for them. The sequenced sample was cultured CD8+ T cells from PBMCs, obtained from culture after CMV antigen stimulation. All receptors come from a human donor in good health (CMV status not recorded). Some clones in this sample may be carry-over from other donors' samples.

This clonotype was recorded at least ten times. The chain links TRBV7-9 to TRBJ2-1, with 7 nucleotides matching TRBD1. Germline CDR1 and CDR2: SEHNR and FQNEAQ (reference sequence). V lost 5 bases, J lost 6 bases, and 13 bases stayed unmatched. The CDR3 sequence is 16 residues long. For the CDR3, the DNA is TGTGCCAGCAGCCTAAAGGGGACAGAGCCTCGCAATGAGCAGTTCTTC. Translating gives CASSLKGTEPRNEQFF.

This chain uses TRBV6-5 with TRBJ2-7; D is ambiguous. Germline V gives CDR1 MNHEY, CDR2 SVGAGI. The CDR3 is 16 amino acids. The germline V and J ends were trimmed by 6 bases and 3 bases, with 21 bases remaining between them. The CDR3 spells CASSLTPGRQRYEQYF. CDR3 in DNA: TGTGCCAGCAGCTTAACCCCTGGGCGTCAGCGCTACGAGCAGTACTTC.

This clonotype was detected a few times. This chain connects TRBV7-9 to TRBJ1-3; D is possibly TRBD1 (5 bases). CDR3 size: 16 residues. Deletions cut 5 bases from V and 2 bases from J, with 16 bases between. CDR1 and CDR2 (germline): SEHNR, FQNEAQ (reference sequence). The CDR3 sequence is CASSPPWQGPGNTIYF. The CDR3 DNA sequence: TGTGCCAGCAGCCCCCCTTGGCAGGGACCTGGAAACACCATATATTTT.

As for this clonotype: At one end the junction does not follow the germline gene, possibly because of a read error. The CDR3 sequence: CASSLGTGGHGNTIYF. The CDR3, as DNA: TGTGCCAGCAGCCTAGGGACAGGGGGCCATGGAAACACCATATATTTT. V usage is TRBV13 and J usage is TRBJ1-3; TRBD1 matches at 12 bases. CDR1 is PRHDT, CDR2 FYEKMQ, per germline (reference sequence). CDR3 length equals 16 residues.

The chain joins TRBV19 to TRBJ2-3; D perhaps matches TRBD2 (5 bases). Per the germline V gene, CDR1 is LNHDA and CDR2 is SQIVND (reference sequence). V lost 9 bases to trimming and J lost 0 bases, with 10 bases between them. The CDR3 covers 13 residues. CDR3 loop: CASGVASTDTQYF. Here the CDR3 DNA reads TGTGCCAGCGGGGTCGCCAGCACAGATACGCAGTATTTT.

This clonotype occurred a few times. The rearrangement joins TRBV4-1 to TRBJ2-2, with 9 positions matching TRBD2. CDR1 and CDR2 (germline): MGHRA, YSYEKL. V lost 0 bases and J lost 3; bases outside the gene matches: 11. The length of the CDR3 is 19 residues. The CDR3 DNA reads TGCGCCAGCAGCCAAGATCCCGTGGTAGCGGGGGCCTACACCGGGGAGCTGTTTTTT. Its protein is CASSQDPVVAGAYTGELFF.

There are a few counts of this clonotype. This rearrangement joins TRBV27 to TRBJ2-4; TRBD1 matches at 9 bases. The CDR3 runs to 17 residues. Germline lookup yields CDR1 MNHEY and CDR2 SMNVEV (reference sequence). The V gene end was trimmed by 5 bases and the J gene end by 1 base; junction bases not matched to a gene: 9. The CDR3 DNA reads as TGTGCCAGCAGTCCATTGACAGGGGGAGAGGCCAAAAACATTCAGTACTTC. Its translation is CASSPLTGGEAKNIQYF.